Listed below are T cell receptor beta chains from one sample, sequenced in a study of blood T cell repertoires in COVID-19. Profiling relied on immunoSEQ multiplex PCR, and the TCRdb table lists in-frame clones only, not all of them. The table shows about 160,000 clones, with more than 60% occurring only once. The specimen sequenced was peripheral blood. These receptors were collected from a man between 60 and 75 years old with acute or convalescent COVID-19. Both conserved end residues are part of each CDR3. D genes are given only for firm matches. Size is omitted from some rows. Given values are once, few, many or a class for expanded clones.

len	abundance	j_gene	d_gene	v_gene	CDR3nt	CDR3aa
17	-	TRBJ1-6	-	TRBV7-2	TGTGCCAGCAGCTTAGGAGTCAGGGGTGGGGATAGTTCACCCCTCCACTTT	CASSLGVRGGDSSPLHF
14	-	TRBJ1-6	-	TRBV2	TGTGCCAGCAGTGAAGCCGGGGTCGGTTCACCCCTCCACTTT	CASSEAGVGSPLHF
15	-	TRBJ2-3	TRBD1	TRBV6-5	TGTGCCAGCAGTCTTCGGACAGGGGGCCAAGATACGCAGTATTTT	CASSLRTGGQDTQYF
12	-	TRBJ2-3	TRBD1	TRBV29-1	TGCAGCGCCGACAGGGGCCTGGATACGCAGTATTTT	CSADRGLDTQYF
19	-	TRBJ1-6	TRBD1	TRBV10-3	TGTGCCATCAGTCAGACCGGGACAGGGTTTTTCTCCTATAATTCACCCCTCCACTTT	CAISQTGTGFFSYNSPLHF
14	-	TRBJ2-4	-	TRBV5-1	TGCGCCAGCAGCTCCTGGACGGGGGAGAACATTCAGTACTTC	CASSSWTGENIQYF
15	-	TRBJ2-3	TRBD2	TRBV6-5	TGTGCCAGCAGCCGGACTAGCGGCAGCACAGATACGCAGTATTTT	CASSRTSGSTDTQYF
13	-	TRBJ1-1	TRBD1	TRBV18	TGTGCCAGCTCACCACGGACAGGGCGTGAAGCTTTCTTT	CASSPRTGREAFF
14	-	TRBJ2-2	-	TRBV30	TGTGCCTGGAGGCTAGGGGTCTACACCGGGGAGCTGTTTTTT	CAWRLGVYTGELFF
11	-	TRBJ2-7	-	TRBV10-2	TGCGCCAGCAGTGATAATAACGAGCAGTACTTC	CASSDNNEQYF
15	-	TRBJ1-5	-	TRBV4-3	TGCGCCAGCAGCCAAGCCGAAGGAGGCAATCAGCCCCAGCATTTT	CASSQAEGGNQPQHF
15	-	TRBJ2-7	-	TRBV2	TGTGCCAGCAGTGAACGAACAGGAGACTCGTACGAGCAGTACTTC	CASSERTGDSYEQYF
14	-	TRBJ1-5	-	TRBV27	TGTGCCAGCAGTTTATCTATCGGGTATCAGCCCCAGCATTTT	CASSLSIGYQPQHF
14	few	TRBJ1-1	-	TRBV5-1	TGCGCCAGCAGCTCGAACACACTGAACACTGAAGCTTTCTTT	CASSSNTLNTEAFF
14	-	TRBJ2-1	-	TRBV18	TGTGCCAGCTCACCACCCCCCCCCGGTGATGAGCAGTTCTTC	CASSPPPPGDEQFF
12	-	TRBJ2-5	-	TRBV18	TGTGCCAGCTCCCAGTACCAAGAGACCCAGTACTTC	CASSQYQETQYF
15	once	TRBJ1-3	-	TRBV3-1/TRBV3-2	TGTGCCAGCAGCCCCACCGCGAGCTCTGGAAACACCATATATTTT	CASSPTASSGNTIYF